This T cell receptor beta chain comes out of a study of blood T cell repertoires in COVID-19. Study overall: From T cells, B-cell-depleted T cells, or PBMCs came the material, which was cDNA or gDNA.

The CDR3 loop spans 19 amino acids. CDR1 is MGHRA and CDR2 is YSYEKL in the germline V gene. The V end lost 1 base, the J end lost 6 bases, and 22 bases lay between the germline ends. Original data processing: Amplification with reference gene primers provided the estimates of nucleated cell counts. Sequencing was performed with immunoSEQ multiplex PCR; in TCRdb, only in-frame clones are kept and a portion is missing. V and J calls and clone size follow that table, whereas D and trimming were derived from the DNA. The table has some 64,000 clones, 80% to 85% seen once. This chain joins TRBV4-1 and TRBJ1-6; maybe TRBD1 (5 bases). Sequencing was performed on peripheral blood. The sequence came from a man between 60 and 75 years old with COVID-19, enrolled during active disease. CDR3 protein: CASSQGLAGNRKSNSPLHF. DNA for the CDR3: TGCGCCAGCAGCCAAGGTTTAGCGGGTAACAGGAAGAGTAATTCACCCCTCCACTTT.